This T cell receptor (beta chain) was sequenced during a study of blood T cell repertoires in COVID-19. In its sample, this clone was seen a few times. Libraries were prepared by immunoSEQ multiplex PCR; TCRdb keeps only in-frame clonotypes and omits some of them. The data contain some 110,000 clones, roughly nine tenths of them singletons. Per germline, CDR1 SQVTM and CDR2 ANQGSEA. The CDR3 runs 13 residues. V lost 4 bases to trimming and J lost 7 bases, with 16 bases between them. The receptor was derived from a man between 65 and 85 years old who had recovered from COVID-19. The sequencing sample was made of peripheral blood. The chain combines TRBV29-1 with TRBJ1-2; D gene unclear. The CDR3 reads CSVASAGSGGYTF. In DNA form, the CDR3 reads TGCAGCGTTGCCTCCGCCGGGTCGGGTGGCTACACCTTC. Looking up the rest from reference TRBV29-1 and TRBJ1-2 gives the full variable domain: SAVISQKPSRDICQRGTSLTIQCQVDSQVTMMFWYRQQPGQSLTLIATANQGSEATYESGFVIDKFPISRPNLTFSTLTVSNMSPEDSSIYLCSVASAGSGGYTFGSGTRLTVV.